This T cell receptor beta chain derives from a study of tumor T cells in aggressive B-cell lymphoma. Assay: immunoSEQ multiplex PCR; the TCRdb copy retains only in-frame clones and omits some. The sample has some 2,000 clones, around three quarters seen once. This TCR was sampled from an adult with diffuse large B cell lymphoma. What was sequenced was tumor tissue.

This chain's CDR3 is CAISDSRGGSNQPQHF. For the CDR3, the DNA is TGTGCCATCAGTGATTCAAGGGGTGGTAGCAATCAGCCCCAGCATTTT. The gene calls are TRBV10-3 and TRBJ1-5; D might be TRBD1 (5 bases). Germline V gene sequence: CDR1 ENHRY, CDR2 SYGVKD. The CDR3 covers 16 residues. V shed 3 bases and J shed 0 bases, with 12 bases lying between them.